This entry describes one T cell receptor (beta chain). Its specific antigen is unknown. Base qualities are missing; no much larger clone stands one base away. After removal of 5 bases from V and 0 bases from J, the junction retains 10 bases not matched to a gene. The germline V gene encodes CDR1 SGHTA and CDR2 FQGNSA. The CDR3 holds 18 amino acids from the cysteine to the phenylalanine. Kept here is only the CDR3 DNA, which spans 54 bases and is read in frame from base 1. The source of the sample is a study of T cell changes during pregnancy in multiple sclerosis (dated 2019 in TCRdb). Broadly, across the study: Changes in the T cell repertoire over the course of pregnancy were examined in this study in women with multiple sclerosis.

Receptor amplification or capture employed the immunoSEQ multiplex PCR assay. As stored in TCRdb, this immuneACCESS dataset retains in-frame rearrangements with V and J assigned. A fraction of the clones does not appear; measured against another copy, unresolved V genes explain less than half of the discrepancy, and the remainder lacks a known reason. The sample data list approximately 62,000 clones, and 93% of these were observed just once. The top ten clonotypes cover 3% to 4.5% of the sample. This TCR came from a female donor with multiple sclerosis, enrolled in a pregnancy study. The specimen was CD8+ T cells from peripheral blood mononuclear cells, collected in the second trimester of pregnancy. The chain joins TRBV7-2 to TRBJ2-7, with 13 bases in between that match TRBD2. The DNA reads as follows: TGTGCCAGCAGCGCGAGGACTAGCGGGGGACTCCTCTCCTACGAGCAGTACTTC. Its protein reads: CASSARTSGGLLSYEQYF.